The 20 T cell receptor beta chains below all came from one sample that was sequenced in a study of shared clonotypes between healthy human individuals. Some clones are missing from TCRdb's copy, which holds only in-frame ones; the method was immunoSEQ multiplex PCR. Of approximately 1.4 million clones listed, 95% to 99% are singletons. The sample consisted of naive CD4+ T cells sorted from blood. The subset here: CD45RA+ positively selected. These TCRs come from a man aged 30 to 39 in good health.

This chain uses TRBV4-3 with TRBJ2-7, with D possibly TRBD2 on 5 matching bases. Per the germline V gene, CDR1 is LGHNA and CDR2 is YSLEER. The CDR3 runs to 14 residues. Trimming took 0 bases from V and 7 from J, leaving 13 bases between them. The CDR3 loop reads CASSQDDYLGEQYF. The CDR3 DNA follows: TGCGCCAGCAGCCAAGATGACTACCTGGGAGAGCAGTACTTC.

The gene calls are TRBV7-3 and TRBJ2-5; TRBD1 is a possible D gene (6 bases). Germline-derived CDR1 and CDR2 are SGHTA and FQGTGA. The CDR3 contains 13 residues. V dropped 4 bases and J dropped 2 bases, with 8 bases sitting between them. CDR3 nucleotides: TGTGCCAGCAGCTCGACAGGACAAGAGACCCAGTACTTC. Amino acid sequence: CASSSTGQETQYF.

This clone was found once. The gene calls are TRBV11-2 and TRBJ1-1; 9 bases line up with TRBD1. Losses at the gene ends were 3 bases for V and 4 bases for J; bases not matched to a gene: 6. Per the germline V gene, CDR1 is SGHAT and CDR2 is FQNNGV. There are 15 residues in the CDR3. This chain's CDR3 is CASSFYRGRSTEAFF. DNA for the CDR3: TGTGCCAGCAGCTTTTACAGGGGGCGAAGCACTGAAGCTTTCTTT.

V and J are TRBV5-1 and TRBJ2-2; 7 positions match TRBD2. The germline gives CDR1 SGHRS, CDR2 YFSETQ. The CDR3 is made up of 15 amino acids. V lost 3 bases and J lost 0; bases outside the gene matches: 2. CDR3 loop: CASSSGGSNTGELFF. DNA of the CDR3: TGCGCCAGCAGCTCGGGAGGATCGAACACCGGGGAGCTGTTTTTT. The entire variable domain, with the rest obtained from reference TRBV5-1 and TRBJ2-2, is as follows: KAGVTQTPRYLIKTRGQQVTLSCSPISGHRSVSWYQQTPGQGLQFLFEYFSETQRNKGNFPGRFSGRQFSNSRSEMNVSTLELGDSALYLCASSSGGSNTGELFFGEGSRLTVL.

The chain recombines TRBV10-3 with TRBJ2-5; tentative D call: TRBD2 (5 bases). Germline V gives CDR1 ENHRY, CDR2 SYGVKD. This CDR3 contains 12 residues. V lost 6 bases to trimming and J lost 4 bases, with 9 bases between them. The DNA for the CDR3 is TGTGCCATCAGCCCTGAGGGAGAGACCCAGTACTTC. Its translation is CAISPEGETQYF.

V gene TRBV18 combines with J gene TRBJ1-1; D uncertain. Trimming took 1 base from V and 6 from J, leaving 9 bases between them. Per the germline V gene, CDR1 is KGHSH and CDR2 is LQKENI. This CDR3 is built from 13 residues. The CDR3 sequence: CASSPHRDAEAFF. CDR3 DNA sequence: TGTGCCAGCTCACCACATCGAGACGCTGAAGCTTTCTTT.

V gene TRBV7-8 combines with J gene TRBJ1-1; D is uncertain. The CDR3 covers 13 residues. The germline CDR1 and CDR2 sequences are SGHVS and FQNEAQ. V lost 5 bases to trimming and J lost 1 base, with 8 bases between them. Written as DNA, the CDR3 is TGTGCCAGCAGCAAATCGGAGAACACTGAAGCTTTCTTT. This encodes CASSKSENTEAFF.

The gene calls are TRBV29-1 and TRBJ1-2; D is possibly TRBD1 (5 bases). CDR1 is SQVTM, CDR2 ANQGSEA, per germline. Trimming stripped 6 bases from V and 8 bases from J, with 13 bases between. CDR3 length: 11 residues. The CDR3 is CSVGQGGGYTF. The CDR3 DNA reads TGCAGCGTAGGGCAGGGCGGGGGCTACACCTTC.

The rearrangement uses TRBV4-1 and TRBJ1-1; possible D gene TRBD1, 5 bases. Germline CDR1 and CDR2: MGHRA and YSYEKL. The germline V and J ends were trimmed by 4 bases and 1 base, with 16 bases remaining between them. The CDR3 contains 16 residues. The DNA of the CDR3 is TGCGCCAGCAGCCCCGGCAGGGATAAGACGAACACTGAAGCTTTCTTT. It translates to CASSPGRDKTNTEAFF.

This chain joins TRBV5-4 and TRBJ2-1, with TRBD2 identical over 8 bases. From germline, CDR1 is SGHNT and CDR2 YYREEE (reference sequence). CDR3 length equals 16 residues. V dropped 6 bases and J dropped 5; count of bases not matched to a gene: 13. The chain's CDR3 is CASNFVSGSTDNEQFF. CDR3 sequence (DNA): TGTGCCAGCAACTTTGTAAGCGGGAGTACTGACAATGAGCAGTTCTTC.

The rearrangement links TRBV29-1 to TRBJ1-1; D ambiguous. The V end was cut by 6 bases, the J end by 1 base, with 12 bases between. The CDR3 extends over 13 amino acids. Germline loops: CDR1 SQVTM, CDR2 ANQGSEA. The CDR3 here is CSVHSAPNTEAFF. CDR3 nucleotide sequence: TGCAGCGTGCACAGCGCCCCGAACACTGAAGCTTTCTTT.

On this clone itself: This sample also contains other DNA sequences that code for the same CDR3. The CDR3 protein is CAWSGRYEQYF. In nucleotides, the CDR3 is TGTGCCTGGAGTGGCCGATACGAGCAGTACTTC. The rearrangement joins TRBV30 to TRBJ2-7; D not resolved. The CDR3 length is 11 residues. CDR1 and CDR2 (germline): GTSNPN, SVGIG (reference sequence). Trimming removed 1 base from V and 4 bases from J, with 5 bases in between.

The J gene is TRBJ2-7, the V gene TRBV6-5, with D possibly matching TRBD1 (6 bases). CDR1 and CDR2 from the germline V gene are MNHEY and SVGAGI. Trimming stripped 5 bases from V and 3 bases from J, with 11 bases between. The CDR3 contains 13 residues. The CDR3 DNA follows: TGTGCCAGCAGTAGGGACACATACTACGAGCAGTACTTC. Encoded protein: CASSRDTYYEQYF.

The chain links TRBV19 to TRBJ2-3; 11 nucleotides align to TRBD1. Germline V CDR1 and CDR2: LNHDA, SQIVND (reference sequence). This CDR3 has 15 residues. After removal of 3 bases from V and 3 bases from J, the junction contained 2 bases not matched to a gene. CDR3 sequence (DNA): TGTGCCAGTAGTATTGGGACAGGGGGAACAGATACGCAGTATTTT. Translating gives CASSIGTGGTDTQYF.

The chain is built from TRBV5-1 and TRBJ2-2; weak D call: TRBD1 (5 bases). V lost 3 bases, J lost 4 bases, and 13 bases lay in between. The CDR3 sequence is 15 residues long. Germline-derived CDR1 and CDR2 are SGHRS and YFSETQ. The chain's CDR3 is CASSSGATSTGELFF. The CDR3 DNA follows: TGCGCCAGCAGCTCTGGGGCTACAAGCACCGGGGAGCTGTTTTTT. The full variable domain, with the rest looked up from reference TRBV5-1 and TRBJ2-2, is KAGVTQTPRYLIKTRGQQVTLSCSPISGHRSVSWYQQTPGQGLQFLFEYFSETQRNKGNFPGRFSGRQFSNSRSEMNVSTLELGDSALYLCASSSGATSTGELFFGEGSRLTVL.

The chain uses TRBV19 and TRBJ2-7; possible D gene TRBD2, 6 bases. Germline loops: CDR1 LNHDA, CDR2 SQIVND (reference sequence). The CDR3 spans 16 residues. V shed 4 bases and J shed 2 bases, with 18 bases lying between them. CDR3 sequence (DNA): TGTGCCAGTAGTAACCCCTCGGGGGAACGTGCCTACGAGCAGTACTTC. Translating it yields CASSNPSGERAYEQYF. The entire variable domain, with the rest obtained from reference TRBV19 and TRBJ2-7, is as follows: DGGITQSPKYLFRKEGQNVTLSCEQNLNHDAMYWYRQDPGQGLRLIYYSQIVNDFQKGDIAEGYSVSREKKESFPLTVTSAQKNPTAFYLCASSNPSGERAYEQYFGPGTRLTVT.

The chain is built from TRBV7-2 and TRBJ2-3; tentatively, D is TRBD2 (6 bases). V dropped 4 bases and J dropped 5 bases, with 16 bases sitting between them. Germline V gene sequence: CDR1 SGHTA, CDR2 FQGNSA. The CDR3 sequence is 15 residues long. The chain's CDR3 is CASSSILTGRDTQYF. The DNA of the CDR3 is TGTGCCAGCAGCTCCATCCTCACCGGGAGAGATACGCAGTATTTT.

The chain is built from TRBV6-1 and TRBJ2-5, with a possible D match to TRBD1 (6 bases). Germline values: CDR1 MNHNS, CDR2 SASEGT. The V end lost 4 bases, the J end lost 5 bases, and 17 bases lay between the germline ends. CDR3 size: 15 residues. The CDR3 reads CASSVDGQPLETQYF. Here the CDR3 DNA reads TGTGCCAGCAGTGTGGACGGACAGCCTTTGGAGACCCAGTACTTC.

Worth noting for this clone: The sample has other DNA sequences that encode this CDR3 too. This chain's CDR3 is CASSPGTAYNEQFF. The CDR3 region has the DNA TGCGCCAGCAGCCCCGGGACAGCCTACAATGAGCAGTTCTTC. V is TRBV5-1 and J is TRBJ2-1; 7 nucleotides align to TRBD1. CDR1 is SGHRS and CDR2 is YFSETQ in the germline V gene. Unmatched junction bases numbered 3, after V lost 4 bases and J lost 2 bases. This CDR3 is 14 amino acids long. The whole variable domain, remainder taken from reference TRBV5-1 and TRBJ2-1, is KAGVTQTPRYLIKTRGQQVTLSCSPISGHRSVSWYQQTPGQGLQFLFEYFSETQRNKGNFPGRFSGRQFSNSRSEMNVSTLELGDSALYLCASSPGTAYNEQFFGPGTRLTVL.

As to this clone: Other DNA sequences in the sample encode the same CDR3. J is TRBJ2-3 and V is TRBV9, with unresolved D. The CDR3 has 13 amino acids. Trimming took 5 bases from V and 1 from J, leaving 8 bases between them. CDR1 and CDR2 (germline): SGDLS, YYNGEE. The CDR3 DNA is TGTGCCAGCAGTGCCCGCGGCACAGATACGCAGTATTTT. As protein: CASSARGTDTQYF.